What follows is one TCR beta chain and its context. No antigen is known for it. An end of the junction does not agree with germline; a read error may underlie this. This sample stems from a study of blood T cells in healthy people across ages. Study outcomes and limitations: It was not possible, with unsorted PBMCs, to conclusively compare naive and antigen-experienced cells. A strong correlation was found between TCR beta diversity and the percentage of naive T cells.

CDR1 and CDR2 from the germline V gene are LNHDA and SQIVND (reference sequence). There are 16 residues in the CDR3. The draw of peripheral blood yielded ten milliliters from each donor. Next came a second PCR, run for about 7 to 12 cycles, which used a sample-barcoded 5' primer along with a J-beta primer mix. Each TCR beta cDNA got a 12-nucleotide random molecular identifier. TCRdb re-derived calls from the 5' RACE reads in MiXCR, one entry per CDR3 protein. Altogether roughly 680,000 distinct CDR3 sequences are present, 21% being singletons, with the ten largest covering approximately 3.7%. What was sequenced was blood. The genes are TRBV19 and TRBJ2-1; D may match TRBD1 or TRBD2 (6 bases each). The TCR was taken from a man between 65 and 80 years old in good health. CDR3 sequence reads: CAGSLRGETPYNEQFF. In nucleotides, the CDR3 is TGTGCCGGTAGTCTAAGGGGGGAGACCCCCTACAATGAGCAGTTCTTC.